In this sample, the clone carrying this T cell receptor (beta chain) turned up a few times. Its antigen is undetermined. This entry is derived from a study of T cells after yellow fever vaccination. Study-level background: The authors prepared low-cell-number fractions using SMART-Seq v4 Ultra Low Input.

Germline V gene data show CDR1 as DFQATT and CDR2 as SNEGSKA (reference sequence). This CDR3 is 15 amino acids long. Trimming left V 1 base short and J 13 bases short, with 23 bases between. 5'RACE template switching produced TCR cDNA carrying a universal primer site and UMIs. One entry per CDR3 protein results from TCRdb running MiXCR on the 5' RACE reads. This sample carries about 400,000 distinct CDR3 sequences, approximately 6% of them seen once, and the ten largest clones take about 15%. Study results and limitations: CD4 and CD8 compartments shared a small share of clonotypes, likely from convergent recombination.

The chain is built from TRBV20-1 and TRBJ2-1; either TRBD1 or TRBD2 may fit D (6 bases each). The receptor comes from a man aged 30 to 45 who received the YFV17D yellow fever vaccine. The sequences come from PBMCs, collected 5 days after the yellow fever booster vaccination. In DNA form, the CDR3 reads TGCAGTGCTAGAGTCCATGGGGGGACAATTTTAAACCAGTTCTTC. It codes for CSARVHGGTILNQFF.